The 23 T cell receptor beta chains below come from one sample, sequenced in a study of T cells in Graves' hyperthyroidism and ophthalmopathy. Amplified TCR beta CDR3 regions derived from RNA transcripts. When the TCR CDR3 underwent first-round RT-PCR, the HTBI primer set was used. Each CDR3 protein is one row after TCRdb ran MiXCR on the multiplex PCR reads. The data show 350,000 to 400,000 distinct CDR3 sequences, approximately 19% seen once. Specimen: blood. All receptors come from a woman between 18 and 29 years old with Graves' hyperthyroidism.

The CDR3 spells CASSYTGAPSYEQYF. The CDR3 DNA is TGTGCCAGCAGTTATACAGGGGCCCCTTCCTACGAGCAGTACTTC. This chain joins TRBV12-3 or TRBV12-4 and TRBJ2-7, with 7 bases lining up with TRBD1. The length of the CDR3 is 15 residues. Trimming took 4 bases from V and 1 from J; bases not matched to a gene: 7.

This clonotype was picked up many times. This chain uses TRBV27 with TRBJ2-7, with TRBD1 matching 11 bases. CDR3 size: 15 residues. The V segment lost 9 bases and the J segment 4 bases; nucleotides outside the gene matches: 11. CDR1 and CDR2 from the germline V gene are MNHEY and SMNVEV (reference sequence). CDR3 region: CASHSPGQGVYEQYF. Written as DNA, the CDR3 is TGTGCCAGTCACTCCCCGGGACAGGGGGTTTACGAGCAGTACTTC.

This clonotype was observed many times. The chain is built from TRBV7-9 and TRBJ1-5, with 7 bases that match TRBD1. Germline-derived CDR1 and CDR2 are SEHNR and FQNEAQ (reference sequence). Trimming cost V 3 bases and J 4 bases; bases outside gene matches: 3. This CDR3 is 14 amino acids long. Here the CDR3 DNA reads TGTGCCAGCAGCTTCCAGGGGGAGAATCAGCCCCAGCATTTT. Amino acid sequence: CASSFQGENQPQHF.

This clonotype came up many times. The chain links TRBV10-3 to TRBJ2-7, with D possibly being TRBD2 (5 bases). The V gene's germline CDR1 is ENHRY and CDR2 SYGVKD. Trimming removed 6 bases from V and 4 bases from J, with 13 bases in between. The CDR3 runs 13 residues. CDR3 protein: CAIRNGDAYEQYF. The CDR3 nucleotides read TGTGCCATCAGGAACGGGGATGCTTACGAGCAGTACTTC.

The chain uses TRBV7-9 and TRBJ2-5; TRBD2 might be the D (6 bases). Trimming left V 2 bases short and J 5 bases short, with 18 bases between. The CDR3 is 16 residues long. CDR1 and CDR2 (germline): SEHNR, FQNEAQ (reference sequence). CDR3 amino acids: CASSLTVVGGWETQYF. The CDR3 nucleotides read TGTGCCAGCAGCTTAACCGTGGTGGGGGGTTGGGAGACCCAGTACTTC.

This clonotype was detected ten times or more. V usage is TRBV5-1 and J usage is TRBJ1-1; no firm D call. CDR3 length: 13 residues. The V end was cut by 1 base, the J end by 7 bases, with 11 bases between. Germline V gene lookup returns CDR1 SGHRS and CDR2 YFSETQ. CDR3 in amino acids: CASSLKLGIEAFF. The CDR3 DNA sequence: TGCGCCAGCAGCTTGAAATTGGGGATTGAAGCTTTCTTT.

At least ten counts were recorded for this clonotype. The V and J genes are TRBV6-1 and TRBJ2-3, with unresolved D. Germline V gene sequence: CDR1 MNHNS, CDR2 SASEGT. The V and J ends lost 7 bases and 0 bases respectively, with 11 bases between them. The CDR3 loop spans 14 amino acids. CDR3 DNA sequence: TGTGCCAGCAACCCTGGACCTAGCACAGATACGCAGTATTTT. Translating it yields CASNPGPSTDTQYF.

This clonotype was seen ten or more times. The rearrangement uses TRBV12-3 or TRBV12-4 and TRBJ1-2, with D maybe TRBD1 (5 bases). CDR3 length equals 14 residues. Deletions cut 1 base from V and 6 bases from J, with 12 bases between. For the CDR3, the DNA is TGTGCCAGCAGTTTAGATTGGGGGTCGGATGGCTACACCTTC. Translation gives CASSLDWGSDGYTF.

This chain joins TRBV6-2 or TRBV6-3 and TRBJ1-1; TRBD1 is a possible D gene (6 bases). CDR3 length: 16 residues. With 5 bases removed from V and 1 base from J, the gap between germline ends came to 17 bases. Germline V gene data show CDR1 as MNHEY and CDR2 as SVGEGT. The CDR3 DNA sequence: TGTGCCAGCAGTCAAGAAAGGGGGATGGGGAACACTGAAGCTTTCTTT. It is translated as CASSQERGMGNTEAFF.

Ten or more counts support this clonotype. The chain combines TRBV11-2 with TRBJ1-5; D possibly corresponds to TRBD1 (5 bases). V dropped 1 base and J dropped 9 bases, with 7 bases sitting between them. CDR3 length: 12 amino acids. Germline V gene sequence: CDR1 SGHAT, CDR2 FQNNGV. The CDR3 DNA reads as TGTGCCAGCAGCTTAGCGGGGGGGCCCCAGCATTTT. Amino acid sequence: CASSLAGGPQHF.

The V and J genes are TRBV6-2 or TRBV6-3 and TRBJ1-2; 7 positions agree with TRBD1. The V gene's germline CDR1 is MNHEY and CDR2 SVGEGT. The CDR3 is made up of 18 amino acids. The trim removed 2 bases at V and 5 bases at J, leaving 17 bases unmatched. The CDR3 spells CASSYTHRGGETPYGYTF. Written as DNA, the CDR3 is TGTGCCAGCAGTTACACCCACAGGGGCGGGGAGACCCCTTATGGCTACACCTTC.

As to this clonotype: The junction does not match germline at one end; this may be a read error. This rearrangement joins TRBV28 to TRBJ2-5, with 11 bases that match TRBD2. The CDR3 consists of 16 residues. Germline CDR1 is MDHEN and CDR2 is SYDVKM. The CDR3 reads CASRELAGGFQEAQYF. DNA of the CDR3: TGTGCCAGCAGAGAGTTAGCGGGGGGGTTTCAAGAGGCCCAGTACTTC.

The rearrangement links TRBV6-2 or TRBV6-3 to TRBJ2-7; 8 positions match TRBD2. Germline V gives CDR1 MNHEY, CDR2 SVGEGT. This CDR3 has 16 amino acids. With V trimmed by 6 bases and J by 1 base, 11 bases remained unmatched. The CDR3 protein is CASSPGLALQSYEQYF. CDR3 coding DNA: TGTGCCAGCAGCCCCGGACTAGCTTTGCAATCCTACGAGCAGTACTTC.

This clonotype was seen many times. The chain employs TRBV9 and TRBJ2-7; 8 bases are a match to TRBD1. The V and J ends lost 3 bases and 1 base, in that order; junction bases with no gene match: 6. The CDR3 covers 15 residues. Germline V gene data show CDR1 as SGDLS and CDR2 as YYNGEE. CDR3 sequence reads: CASSASGTGSYEQYF. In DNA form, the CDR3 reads TGTGCCAGCAGCGCCTCCGGGACAGGTTCCTACGAGCAGTACTTC.

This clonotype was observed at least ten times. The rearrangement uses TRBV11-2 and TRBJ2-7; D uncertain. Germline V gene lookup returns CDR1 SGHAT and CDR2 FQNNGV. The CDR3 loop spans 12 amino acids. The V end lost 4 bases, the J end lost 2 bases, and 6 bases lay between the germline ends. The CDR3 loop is CASSSLTYEQYF. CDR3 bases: TGTGCCAGCAGCTCATTGACCTACGAGCAGTACTTC.

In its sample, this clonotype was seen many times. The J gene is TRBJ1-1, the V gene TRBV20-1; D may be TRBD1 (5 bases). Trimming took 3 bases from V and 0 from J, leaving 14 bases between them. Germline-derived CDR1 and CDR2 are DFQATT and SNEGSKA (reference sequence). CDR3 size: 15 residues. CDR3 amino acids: CSARDTAVMNTEAFF. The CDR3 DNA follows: TGCAGTGCTAGGGACACGGCCGTTATGAACACTGAAGCTTTCTTT.

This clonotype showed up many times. CDR3 in DNA: TGTGCCAGCAGCACCTGGACTAGCTCTAACTACGAGCAGTACTTC. This encodes CASSTWTSSNYEQYF. The chain couples TRBV12-3 or TRBV12-4 to TRBJ2-7; the match to TRBD2 covers 8 bases. CDR3 length: 15 residues. Trimming removed 6 bases from V and 3 bases from J; junction bases left unmatched: 10.

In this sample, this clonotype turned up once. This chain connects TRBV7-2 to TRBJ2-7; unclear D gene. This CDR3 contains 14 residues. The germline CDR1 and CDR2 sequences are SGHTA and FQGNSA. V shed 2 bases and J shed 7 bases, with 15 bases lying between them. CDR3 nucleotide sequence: TGTGCCAGCAGCTTATCTATCTCAGCTGGGGAGCAGTACTTC. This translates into CASSLSISAGEQYF.

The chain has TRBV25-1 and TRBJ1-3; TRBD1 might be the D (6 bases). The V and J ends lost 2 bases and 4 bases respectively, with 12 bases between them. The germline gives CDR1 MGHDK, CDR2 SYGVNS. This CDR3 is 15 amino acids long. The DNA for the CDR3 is TGTGCCAGCAGTGAAGACAGGTCGGTCGGAAACACCATATATTTT. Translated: CASSEDRSVGNTIYF.

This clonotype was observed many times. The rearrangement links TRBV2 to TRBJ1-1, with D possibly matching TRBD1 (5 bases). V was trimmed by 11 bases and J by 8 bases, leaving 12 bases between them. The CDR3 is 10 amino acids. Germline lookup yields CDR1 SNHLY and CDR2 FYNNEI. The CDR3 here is CALSGTEAFF. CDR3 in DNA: TGTGCCCTCAGCGGGACGGAAGCTTTCTTT.

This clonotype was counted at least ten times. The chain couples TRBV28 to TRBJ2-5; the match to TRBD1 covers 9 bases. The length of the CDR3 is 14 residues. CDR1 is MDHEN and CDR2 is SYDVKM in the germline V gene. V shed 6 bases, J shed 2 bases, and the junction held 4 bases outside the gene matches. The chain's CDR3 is CASSSTGGQETQYF. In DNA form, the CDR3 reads TGTGCCAGCAGCTCGACAGGGGGACAAGAGACCCAGTACTTC.

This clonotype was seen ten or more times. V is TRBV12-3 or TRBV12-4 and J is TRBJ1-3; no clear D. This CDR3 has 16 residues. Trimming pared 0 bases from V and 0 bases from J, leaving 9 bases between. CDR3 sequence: CASSLAGPASGNTIYF. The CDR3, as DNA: TGTGCCAGCAGTTTAGCCGGGCCCGCCTCTGGAAACACCATATATTTT.

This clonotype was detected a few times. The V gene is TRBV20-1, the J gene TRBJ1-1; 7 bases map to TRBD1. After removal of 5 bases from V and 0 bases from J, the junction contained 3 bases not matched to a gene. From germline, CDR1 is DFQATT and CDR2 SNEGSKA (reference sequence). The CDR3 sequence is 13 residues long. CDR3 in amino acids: CSASTGMNTEAFF. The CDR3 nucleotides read TGCAGTGCTTCGACAGGGATGAACACTGAAGCTTTCTTT.